This TCR beta chain was sequenced during a study of memory CD4+ T cells and cytomegalovirus serostatus. Single viable CD3+CD4+CD8-CD45RO+ cells were sorted as the memory CD4+ T cells. V was shortened by 1 base and J by 13 bases, with 10 bases between the two germline ends. Germline values: CDR1 MDHEN, CDR2 SYDVKM. This CDR3 spans 11 amino acids. The data were produced by immunoSEQ multiplex PCR, yet TCRdb's version contains in-frame clones alone and is incomplete. The table has about 50,000 clones, around four fifths seen once. The sequencing sample was made of memory CD4+ T cells from blood. The chain employs TRBV28 and TRBJ1-2; no clear D. This receptor was taken from an adult in good health and CMV-seronegative. CDR3: CASSLFGRATF. DNA for the CDR3: TGTGCCAGCAGTTTATTCGGCAGAGCCACCTTC.